This T cell receptor beta chain emerged from a study of shared clonotypes between healthy human individuals. Study-wide context: Donor ages ranged 18 to 49 years: a couple of women, a few men.

The assay was carried out at the deep level. The table came from immunoSEQ multiplex PCR; TCRdb's copy has only in-frame clones and leaves some out. This sample yields some 2.1 million clones, of which 93% are seen a single time; around 1.8% belongs to the top ten. A remark on this clone: Antigen specificity is unknown.

The naive CD8 subset, CD45RO-negative cells positively selected for CCR7, excluded terminally differentiated effector memory CD45RA+ cells. Study-wide points: In general, naive subsets displayed greater estimated richness than memory subsets did.

V was pared by 7 bases and J by 0 bases, with 13 bases between. The CDR3 spans 14 residues. From germline, CDR1 is SGHRS and CDR2 YFSETQ. This TCR came from a man aged 18 to 35 in good health. Some clones in this sample may be carry-over from other donors' samples. This rearrangement joins TRBV5-1 to TRBJ1-2; unclear D gene. The source material was naive CD8+ T cells from PBMCs. As DNA, the CDR3 is TGCGCCAGCGCAATAGACGGATCTAACTATGGCTACACCTTC. Encoded protein: CASAIDGSNYGYTF.